This T cell receptor beta chain was sequenced during a study of blood T cells in healthy people across ages. Study-level findings and limits: Naive and antigen-experienced cells could not be conclusively compared, given unsorted PBMCs. A strong correlation was seen between TCR beta diversity and naive T cell percentage. The authors considered diversity estimates from one million T cells to be underestimates.

This clonotype showed up just a few times. Its antigen is unidentified. Germline CDR1 and CDR2: WSHSY and SAAADI. CDR3 length: 14 amino acids. Trimming cost V 8 bases and J 2 bases, with 14 bases left between them. The authors ran a second PCR of 7 to 11 cycles using a sample-barcoded 5' primer and a J-beta primer mix. TCRdb used MiXCR to reprocess the 5' RACE reads, holding one entry per CDR3 protein. The data show roughly 700,000 distinct CDR3 sequences, about 52% seen once. Per sample, at least 5 micrograms of total RNA were extracted. Sequencing was carried out using blood. The clonotype comes from a woman aged 60 to 75 in good health. J is TRBJ2-3 and V is TRBV10-2; D is unclear. CDR3 amino acids: CASRTVRNTDTQYF. The CDR3 region has the DNA TGCGCCAGCCGCACGGTTCGGAACACAGATACGCAGTATTTT.